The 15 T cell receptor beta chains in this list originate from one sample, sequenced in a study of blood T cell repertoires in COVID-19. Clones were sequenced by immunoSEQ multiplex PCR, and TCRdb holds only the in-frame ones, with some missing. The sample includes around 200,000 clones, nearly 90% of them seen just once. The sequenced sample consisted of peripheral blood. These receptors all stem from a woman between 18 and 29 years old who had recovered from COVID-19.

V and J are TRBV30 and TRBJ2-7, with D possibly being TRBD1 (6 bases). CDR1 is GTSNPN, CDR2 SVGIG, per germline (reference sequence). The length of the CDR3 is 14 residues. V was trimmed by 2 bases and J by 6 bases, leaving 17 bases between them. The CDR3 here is CAWSPGTPPTEQYF. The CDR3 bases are TGTGCCTGGAGTCCCGGGACACCTCCTACCGAGCAGTACTTC.

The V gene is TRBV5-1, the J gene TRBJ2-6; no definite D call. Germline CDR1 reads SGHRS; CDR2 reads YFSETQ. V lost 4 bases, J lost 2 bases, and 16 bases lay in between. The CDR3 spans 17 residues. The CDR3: CASSADMGPAGANVLTF. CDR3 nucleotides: TGCGCCAGCAGCGCCGACATGGGCCCAGCTGGGGCCAACGTCCTGACTTTC.

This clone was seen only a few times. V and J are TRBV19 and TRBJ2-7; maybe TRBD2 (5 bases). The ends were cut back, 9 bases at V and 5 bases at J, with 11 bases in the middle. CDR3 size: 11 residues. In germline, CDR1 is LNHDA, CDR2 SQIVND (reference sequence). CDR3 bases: TGTGCCAGCAGGCGGGCCGACGAGCAGTACTTC. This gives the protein CASRRADEQYF.

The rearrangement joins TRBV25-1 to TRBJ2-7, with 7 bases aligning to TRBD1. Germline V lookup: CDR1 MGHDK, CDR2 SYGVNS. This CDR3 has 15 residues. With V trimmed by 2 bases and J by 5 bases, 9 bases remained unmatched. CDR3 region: CASSERRQGSNEQYF. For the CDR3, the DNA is TGTGCCAGCAGTGAAAGGAGACAGGGTTCAAACGAGCAGTACTTC.

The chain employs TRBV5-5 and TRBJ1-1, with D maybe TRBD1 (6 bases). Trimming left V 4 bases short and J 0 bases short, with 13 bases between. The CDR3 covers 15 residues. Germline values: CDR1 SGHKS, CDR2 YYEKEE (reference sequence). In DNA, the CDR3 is TGTGCCAGCAGCGAGGACAGCCTCATGAACACTGAAGCTTTCTTT. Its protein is CASSEDSLMNTEAFF.

For the CDR3, the DNA is TGCGCCAGCAGCTTGAGGGGTGGAAACACCATATATTTT. Translating gives CASSLRGGNTIYF. This sequence joins TRBV5-1 and TRBJ1-3; TRBD1 is a possible D gene (5 bases). This CDR3 has 13 residues. Germline CDR1 is SGHRS and CDR2 is YFSETQ. Trimming removed 1 base from V and 3 bases from J, with 5 bases in between.

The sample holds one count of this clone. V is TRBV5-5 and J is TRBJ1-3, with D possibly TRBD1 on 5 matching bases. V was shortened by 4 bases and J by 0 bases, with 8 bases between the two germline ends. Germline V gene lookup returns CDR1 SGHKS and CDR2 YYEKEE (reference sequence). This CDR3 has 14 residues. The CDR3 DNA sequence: TGTGCCAGCAGCCCCAGGGTCTCTGGAAACACCATATATTTT. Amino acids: CASSPRVSGNTIYF.

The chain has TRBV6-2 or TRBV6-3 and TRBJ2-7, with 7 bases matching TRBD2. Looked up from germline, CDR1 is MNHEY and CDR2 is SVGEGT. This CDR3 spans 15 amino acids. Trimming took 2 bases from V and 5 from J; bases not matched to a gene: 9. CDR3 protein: CASSYGLGGRDEQYF. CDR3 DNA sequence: TGTGCCAGCAGTTACGGACTAGGTGGCCGGGACGAGCAGTACTTC.

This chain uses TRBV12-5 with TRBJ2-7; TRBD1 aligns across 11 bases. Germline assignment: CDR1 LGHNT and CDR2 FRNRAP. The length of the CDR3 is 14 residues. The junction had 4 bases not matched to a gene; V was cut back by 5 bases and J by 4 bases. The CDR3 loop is CASGLGQGGYEQYF. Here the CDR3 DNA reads TGTGCTAGTGGTCTGGGACAGGGGGGATACGAGCAGTACTTC.

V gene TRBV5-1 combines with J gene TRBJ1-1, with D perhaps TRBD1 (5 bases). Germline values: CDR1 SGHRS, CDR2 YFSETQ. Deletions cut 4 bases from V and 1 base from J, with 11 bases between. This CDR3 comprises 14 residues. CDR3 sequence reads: CASSPSGGNTEAFF. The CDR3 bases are TGCGCCAGCAGCCCCTCCGGGGGGAACACTGAAGCTTTCTTT.

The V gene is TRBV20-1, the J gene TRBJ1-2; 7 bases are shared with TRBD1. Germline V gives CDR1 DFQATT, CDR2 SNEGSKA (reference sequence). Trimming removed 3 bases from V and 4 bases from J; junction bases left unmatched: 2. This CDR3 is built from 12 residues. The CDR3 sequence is CSASYRGYGYTF. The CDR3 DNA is TGCAGTGCTAGTTACAGGGGCTATGGCTACACCTTC.

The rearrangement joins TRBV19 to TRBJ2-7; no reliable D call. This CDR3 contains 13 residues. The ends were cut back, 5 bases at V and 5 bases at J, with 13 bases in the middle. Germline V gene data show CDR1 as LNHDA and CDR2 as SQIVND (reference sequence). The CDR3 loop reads CASSFRREDEQYF. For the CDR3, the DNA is TGTGCCAGTAGTTTTAGGAGAGAGGACGAGCAGTACTTC.

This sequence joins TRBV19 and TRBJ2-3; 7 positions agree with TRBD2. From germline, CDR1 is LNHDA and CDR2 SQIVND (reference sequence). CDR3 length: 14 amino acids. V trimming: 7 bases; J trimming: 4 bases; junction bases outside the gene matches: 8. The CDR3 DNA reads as TGTGCCAGTACCCCAGCGGGAAGATCAGATACGCAGTATTTT. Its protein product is CASTPAGRSDTQYF.

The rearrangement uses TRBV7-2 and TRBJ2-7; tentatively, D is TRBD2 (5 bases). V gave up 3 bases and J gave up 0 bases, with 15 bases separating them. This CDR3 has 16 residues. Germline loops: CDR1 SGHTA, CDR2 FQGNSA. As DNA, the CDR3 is TGTGCCAGCAGCTTCTCAGCGGAGGAAAGCTCCTACGAGCAGTACTTC. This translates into CASSFSAEESSYEQYF.

This CDR3 reads CSVGGRQGVYEQYF. The DNA of the CDR3 is TGCAGCGTTGGAGGACGACAGGGGGTGTACGAGCAGTACTTC. The chain joins TRBV29-1 to TRBJ2-7; TRBD1 agrees at 9 bases. Trimming cost V 4 bases and J 4 bases; bases outside gene matches: 8. The CDR3 spans 14 residues. Germline V lookup: CDR1 SQVTM, CDR2 ANQGSEA.